The source of this TCR beta chain is a study of CD8 T cells in ankylosing spondylitis. Findings and limits, study-wide: Apparently characteristic of ankylosing spondylitis blood was a TCR beta motif (about 8 highly homologous variants).

Each CDR3 protein gets one entry after TCRdb re-called the 5' RACE reads with MiXCR. The sample lists roughly 130,000 distinct CDR3 sequences; roughly an eighth were seen once. This clonotype appeared a few times. Its antigen is unknown. V shed 6 bases and J shed 2 bases, with 18 bases lying between them. The CDR3 length is 16 residues. Material for sequencing was blood, either unsorted or a sorted T cell fraction (not recorded which). The chain joins TRBV12-3 or TRBV12-4 to TRBJ2-3, with a weak D call TRBD2 (7 bases). This sequence was found in a female donor with ankylosing spondylitis or in good health (not recorded which). Here the CDR3 DNA reads TGTGCCAGCAGGGACGGACTAGGGGGGACCACAGATACGCAGTATTTT. Translating it yields CASRDGLGGTTDTQYF.